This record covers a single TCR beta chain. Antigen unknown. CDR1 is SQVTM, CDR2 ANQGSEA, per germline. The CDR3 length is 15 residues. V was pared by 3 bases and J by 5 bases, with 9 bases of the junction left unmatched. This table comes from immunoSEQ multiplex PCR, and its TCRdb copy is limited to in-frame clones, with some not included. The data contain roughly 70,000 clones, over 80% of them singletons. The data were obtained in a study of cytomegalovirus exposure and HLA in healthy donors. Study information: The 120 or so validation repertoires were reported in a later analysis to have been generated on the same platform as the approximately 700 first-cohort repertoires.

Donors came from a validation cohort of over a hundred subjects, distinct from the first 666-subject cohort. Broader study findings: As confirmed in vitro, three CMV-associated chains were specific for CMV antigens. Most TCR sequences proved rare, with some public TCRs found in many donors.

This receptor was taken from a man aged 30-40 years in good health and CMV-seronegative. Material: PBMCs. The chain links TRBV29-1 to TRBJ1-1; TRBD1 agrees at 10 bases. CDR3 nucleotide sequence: TGCAGCGTTGATGTGGGACAGGGGTGGAGGACTGAAGCTTTCTTT. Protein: CSVDVGQGWRTEAFF.